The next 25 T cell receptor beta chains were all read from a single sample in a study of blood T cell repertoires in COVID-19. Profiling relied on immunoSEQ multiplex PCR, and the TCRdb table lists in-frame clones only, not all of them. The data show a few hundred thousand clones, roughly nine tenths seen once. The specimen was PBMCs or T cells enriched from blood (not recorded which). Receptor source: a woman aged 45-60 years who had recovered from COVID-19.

CDR3 sequence: CASSSYRDSDSGANVLTF. The CDR3 DNA is TGTGCCAGCAGCTCGTACCGGGACAGCGACTCTGGGGCCAACGTCCTGACTTTC. The V and J genes are TRBV5-8 and TRBJ2-6; 7 positions match TRBD1. The germline CDR1 and CDR2 sequences are SGHTS and YDEGEE. This CDR3 contains 18 residues. With 3 bases clipped from V and 0 bases from J, the junction kept 9 bases outside the gene matches.

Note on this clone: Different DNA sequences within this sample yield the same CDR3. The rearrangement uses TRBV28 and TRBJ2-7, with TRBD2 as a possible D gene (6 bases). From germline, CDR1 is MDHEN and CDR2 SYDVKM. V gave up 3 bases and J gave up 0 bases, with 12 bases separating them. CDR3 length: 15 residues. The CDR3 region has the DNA TGTGCCAGCAGTTTTGGGACTCGGAGCTCCTACGAGCAGTACTTC. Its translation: CASSFGTRSSYEQYF.

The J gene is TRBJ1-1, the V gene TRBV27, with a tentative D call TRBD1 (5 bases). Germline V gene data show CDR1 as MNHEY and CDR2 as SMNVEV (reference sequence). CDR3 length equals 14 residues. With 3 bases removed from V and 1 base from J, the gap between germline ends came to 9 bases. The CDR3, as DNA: TGTGCCAGCAGTTTGGATAGGGGGAACACTGAAGCTTTCTTT. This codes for CASSLDRGNTEAFF.

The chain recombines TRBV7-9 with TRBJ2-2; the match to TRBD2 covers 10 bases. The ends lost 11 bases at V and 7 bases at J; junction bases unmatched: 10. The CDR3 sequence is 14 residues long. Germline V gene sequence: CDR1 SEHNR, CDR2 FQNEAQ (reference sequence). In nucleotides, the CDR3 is TGTGCCGGCCATGAGGGACTAGCGAACGGGGAGCTGTTTTTT. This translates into CAGHEGLANGELFF.

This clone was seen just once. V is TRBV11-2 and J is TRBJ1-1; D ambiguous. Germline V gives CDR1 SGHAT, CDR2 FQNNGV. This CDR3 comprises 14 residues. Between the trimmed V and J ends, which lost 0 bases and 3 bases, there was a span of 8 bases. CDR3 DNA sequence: TGTGCCAGCAGCTTAGATCTAGGAGACACTGAAGCTTTCTTT. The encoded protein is CASSLDLGDTEAFF. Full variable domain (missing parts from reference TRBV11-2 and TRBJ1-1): EAGVAQSPRYKIIEKRQSVAFWCNPISGHATLYWYQQILGQGPKLLIQFQNNGVVDDSQLPKDRFSAERLKGVDSTLKIQPAKLEDSAVYLCASSLDLGDTEAFFGQGTRLTVV.

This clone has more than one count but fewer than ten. The CDR3 region has the DNA TGCGCCAGCAGCCTAGAGGGGGGTTCAGACGAGCAGTACTTC. Its translation: CASSLEGGSDEQYF. The V and J genes are TRBV4-1 and TRBJ2-7; D could derive from TRBD1 or TRBD2 (6 bases each). Between the trimmed V and J ends, which lost 4 bases and 5 bases, there was a span of 15 bases. The germline gives CDR1 MGHRA, CDR2 YSYEKL. CDR3 size: 14 residues.

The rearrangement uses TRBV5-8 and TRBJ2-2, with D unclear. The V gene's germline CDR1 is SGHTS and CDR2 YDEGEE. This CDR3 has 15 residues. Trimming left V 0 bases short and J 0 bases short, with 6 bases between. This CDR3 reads CASSLGPTNTGELFF. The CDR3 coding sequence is TGTGCCAGCAGCTTGGGGCCGACGAACACCGGGGAGCTGTTTTTT.

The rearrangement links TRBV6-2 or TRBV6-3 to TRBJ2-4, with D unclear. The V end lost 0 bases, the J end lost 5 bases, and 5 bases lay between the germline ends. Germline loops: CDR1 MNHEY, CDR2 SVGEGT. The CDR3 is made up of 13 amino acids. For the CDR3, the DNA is TGTGCCAGCAGTTACTCTCTAGAAAACATTCAGTACTTC. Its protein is CASSYSLENIQYF.

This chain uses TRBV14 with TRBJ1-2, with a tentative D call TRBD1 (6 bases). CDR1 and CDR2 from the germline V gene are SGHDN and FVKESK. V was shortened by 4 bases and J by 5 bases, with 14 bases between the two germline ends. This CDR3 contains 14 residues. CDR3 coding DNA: TGTGCCAGCAGCCCAAGGGGGTTGGGTTATGGCTACACCTTC. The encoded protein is CASSPRGLGYGYTF.

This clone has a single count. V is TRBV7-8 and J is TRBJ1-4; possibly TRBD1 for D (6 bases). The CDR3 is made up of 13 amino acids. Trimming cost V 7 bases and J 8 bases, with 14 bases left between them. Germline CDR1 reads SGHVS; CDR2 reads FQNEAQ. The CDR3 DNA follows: TGTGCCAGCAAACAGGGCGAAGGGGAAAAACTGTTTTTT. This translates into CASKQGEGEKLFF.

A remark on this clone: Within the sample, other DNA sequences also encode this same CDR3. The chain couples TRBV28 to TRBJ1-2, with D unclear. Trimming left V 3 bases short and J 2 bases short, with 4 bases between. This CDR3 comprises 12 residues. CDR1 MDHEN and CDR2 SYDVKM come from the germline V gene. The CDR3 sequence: CASSFGNYGYTF. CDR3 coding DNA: TGTGCCAGCAGTTTCGGGAACTATGGCTACACCTTC.

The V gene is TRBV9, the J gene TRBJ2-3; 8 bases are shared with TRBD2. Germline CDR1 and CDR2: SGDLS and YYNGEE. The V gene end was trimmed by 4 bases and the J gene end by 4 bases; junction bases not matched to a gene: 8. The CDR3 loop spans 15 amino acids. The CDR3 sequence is CASSYQAGVADTQYF. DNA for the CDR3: TGTGCCAGCAGCTACCAAGCGGGAGTAGCAGATACGCAGTATTTT.

CDR3 sequence reads: CASSQLGGVLETQYF. The CDR3, as DNA: TGTGCCAGCAGCCAACTAGGGGGGGTCCTAGAGACCCAGTACTTC. The V and J genes are TRBV3-1 (or the pseudogene TRBV3-2) and TRBJ2-5, with D possibly being TRBD2 (7 bases). Germline V gene data show CDR1 as LGHDT and CDR2 as YNNKEL (reference sequence). The length of the CDR3 is 15 residues. V lost 2 bases and J 4 bases, leaving 14 bases between the germline ends.

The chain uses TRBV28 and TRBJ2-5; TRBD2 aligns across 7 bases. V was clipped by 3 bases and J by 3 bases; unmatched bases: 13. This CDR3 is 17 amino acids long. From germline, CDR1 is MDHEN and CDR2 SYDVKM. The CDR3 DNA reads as TGTGCCAGCAGTTTTCCCCCTTTCGCGGGAGCTAAAGAGACCCAGTACTTC. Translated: CASSFPPFAGAKETQYF.

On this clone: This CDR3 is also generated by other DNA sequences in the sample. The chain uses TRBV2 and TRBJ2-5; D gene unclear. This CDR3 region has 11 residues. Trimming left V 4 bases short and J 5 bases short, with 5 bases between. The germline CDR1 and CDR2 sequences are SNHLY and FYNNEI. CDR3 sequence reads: CASSVSETQYF. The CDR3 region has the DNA TGTGCCAGCAGTGTGTCGGAGACCCAGTACTTC.

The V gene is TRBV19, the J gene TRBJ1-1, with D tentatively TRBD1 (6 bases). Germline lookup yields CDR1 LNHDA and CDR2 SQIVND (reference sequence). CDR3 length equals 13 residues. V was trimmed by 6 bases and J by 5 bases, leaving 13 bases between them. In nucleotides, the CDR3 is TGTGCCAGTAGGAGGGAGGGACAAACTGAAGCTTTCTTT. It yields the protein CASRREGQTEAFF.

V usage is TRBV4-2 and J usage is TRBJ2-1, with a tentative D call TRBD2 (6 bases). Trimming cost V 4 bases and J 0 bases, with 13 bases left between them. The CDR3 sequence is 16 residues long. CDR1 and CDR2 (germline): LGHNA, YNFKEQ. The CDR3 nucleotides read TGTGCCAGCAGCCCGGGACTGCTGAGCTCCTACAATGAGCAGTTCTTC. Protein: CASSPGLLSSYNEQFF.

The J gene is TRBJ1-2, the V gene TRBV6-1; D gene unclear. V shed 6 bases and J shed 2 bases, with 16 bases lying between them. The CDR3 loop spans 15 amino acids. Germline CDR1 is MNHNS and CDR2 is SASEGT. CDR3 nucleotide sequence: TGTGCCAGCAGGGAAAGAGAAGGAGGGAACTATGGCTACACCTTC. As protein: CASREREGGNYGYTF.

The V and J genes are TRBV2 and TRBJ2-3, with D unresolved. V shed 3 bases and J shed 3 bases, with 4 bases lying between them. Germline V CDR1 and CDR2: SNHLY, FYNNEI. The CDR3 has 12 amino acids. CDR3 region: CASSDLTDTQYF. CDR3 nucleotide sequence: TGTGCCAGCAGTGATTTAACAGATACGCAGTATTTT.

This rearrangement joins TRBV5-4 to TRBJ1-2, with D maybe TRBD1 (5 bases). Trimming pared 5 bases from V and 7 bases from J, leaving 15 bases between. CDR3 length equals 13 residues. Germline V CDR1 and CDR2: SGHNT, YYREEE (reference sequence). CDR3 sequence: CASRITGETGYTF. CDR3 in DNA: TGTGCCAGCAGGATTACAGGAGAAACTGGCTACACCTTC.

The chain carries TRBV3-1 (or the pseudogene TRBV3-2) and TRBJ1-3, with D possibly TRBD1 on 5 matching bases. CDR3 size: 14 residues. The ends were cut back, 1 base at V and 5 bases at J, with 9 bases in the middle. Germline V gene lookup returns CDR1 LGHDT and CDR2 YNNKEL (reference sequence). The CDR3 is CASSQAGIRNTIYF. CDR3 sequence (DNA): TGTGCCAGCAGCCAAGCAGGGATCCGAAACACCATATATTTT.

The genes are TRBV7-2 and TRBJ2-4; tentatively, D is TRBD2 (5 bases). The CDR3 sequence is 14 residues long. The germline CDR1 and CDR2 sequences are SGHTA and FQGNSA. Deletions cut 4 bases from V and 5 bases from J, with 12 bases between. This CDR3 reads CASSSPGKQNIQYF. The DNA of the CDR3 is TGTGCCAGCAGCTCGCCGGGGAAACAAAACATTCAGTACTTC.

Here the CDR3 reads CASSLRAPISGSPYEQYF. The DNA of the CDR3 is TGTGCCAGCAGTCTTAGGGCGCCTATAAGCGGGAGTCCTTACGAGCAGTACTTC. J is TRBJ2-7 and V is TRBV27; TRBD2 agrees at 8 bases. The V and J ends lost 5 bases and 4 bases, in that order; junction bases with no gene match: 19. This CDR3 spans 18 amino acids. The germline CDR1 and CDR2 sequences are MNHEY and SMNVEV (reference sequence).

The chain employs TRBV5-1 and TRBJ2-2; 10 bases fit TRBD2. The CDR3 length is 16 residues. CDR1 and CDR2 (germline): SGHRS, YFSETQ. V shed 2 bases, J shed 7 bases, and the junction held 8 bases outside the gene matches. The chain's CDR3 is CASSLMTSGSGGELFF. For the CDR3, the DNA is TGCGCCAGCAGCTTAATGACTAGCGGGTCCGGCGGGGAGCTGTTTTTT.

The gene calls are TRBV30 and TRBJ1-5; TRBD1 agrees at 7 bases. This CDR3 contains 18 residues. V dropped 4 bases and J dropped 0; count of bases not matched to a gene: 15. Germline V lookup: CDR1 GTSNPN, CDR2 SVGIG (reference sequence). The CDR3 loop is CAWNSGTVGPNSNQPQHF. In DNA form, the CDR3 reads TGTGCCTGGAACTCCGGGACAGTGGGGCCGAATAGCAATCAGCCCCAGCATTTT.